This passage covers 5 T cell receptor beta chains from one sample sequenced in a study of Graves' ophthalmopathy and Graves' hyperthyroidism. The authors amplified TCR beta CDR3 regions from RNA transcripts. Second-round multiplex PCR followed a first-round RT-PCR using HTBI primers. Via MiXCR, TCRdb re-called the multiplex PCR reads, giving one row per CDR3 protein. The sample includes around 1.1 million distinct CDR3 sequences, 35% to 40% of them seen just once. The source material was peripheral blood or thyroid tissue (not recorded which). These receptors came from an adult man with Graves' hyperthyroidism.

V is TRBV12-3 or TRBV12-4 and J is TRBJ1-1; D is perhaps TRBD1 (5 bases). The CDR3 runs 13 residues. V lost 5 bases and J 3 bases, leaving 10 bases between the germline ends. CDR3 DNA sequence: TGTGCCAGCAGTACGAGGGGTTACACTGAAGCTTTCTTT. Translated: CASSTRGYTEAFF.

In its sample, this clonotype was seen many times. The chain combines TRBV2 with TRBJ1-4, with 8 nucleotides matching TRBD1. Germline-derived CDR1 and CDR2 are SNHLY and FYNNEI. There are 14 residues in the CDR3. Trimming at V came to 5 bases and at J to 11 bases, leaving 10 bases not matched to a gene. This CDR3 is CASSRGTGSVKLFF. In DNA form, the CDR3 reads TGTGCCAGCAGTCGCGGGACAGGTAGTGTGAAACTGTTTTTT.

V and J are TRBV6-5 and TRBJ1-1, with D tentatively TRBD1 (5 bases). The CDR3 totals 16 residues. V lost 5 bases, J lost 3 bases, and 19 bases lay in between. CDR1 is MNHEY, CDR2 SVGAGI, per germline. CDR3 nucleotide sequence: TGTGCCAGCAGTGACGACAGAGAAGGTTGGGACACTGAAGCTTTCTTT. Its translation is CASSDDREGWDTEAFF.

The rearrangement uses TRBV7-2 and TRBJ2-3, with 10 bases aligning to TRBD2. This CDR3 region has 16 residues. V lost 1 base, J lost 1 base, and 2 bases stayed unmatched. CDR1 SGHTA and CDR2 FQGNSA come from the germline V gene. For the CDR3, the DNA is TGTGCCAGCAGCTTAGGAGCGGGAGGGGGCACAGATACGCAGTATTTT. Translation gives CASSLGAGGGTDTQYF.

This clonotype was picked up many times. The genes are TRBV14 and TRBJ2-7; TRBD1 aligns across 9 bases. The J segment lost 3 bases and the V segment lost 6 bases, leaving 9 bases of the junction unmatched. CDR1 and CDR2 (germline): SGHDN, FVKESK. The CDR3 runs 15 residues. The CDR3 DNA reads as TGTGCCAGCAGACGTACCGGGGACAGGGTCTACGAGCAGTACTTC. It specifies CASRRTGDRVYEQYF.